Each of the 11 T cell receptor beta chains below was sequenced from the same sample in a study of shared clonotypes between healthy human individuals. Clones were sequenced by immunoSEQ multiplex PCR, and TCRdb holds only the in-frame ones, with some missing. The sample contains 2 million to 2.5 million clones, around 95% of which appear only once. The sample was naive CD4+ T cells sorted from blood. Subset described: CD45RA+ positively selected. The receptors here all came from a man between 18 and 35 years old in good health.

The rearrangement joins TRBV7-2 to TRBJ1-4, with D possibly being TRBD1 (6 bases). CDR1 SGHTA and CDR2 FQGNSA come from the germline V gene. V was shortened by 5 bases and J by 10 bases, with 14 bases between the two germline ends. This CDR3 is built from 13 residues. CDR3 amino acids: CASSPGGARKLFF. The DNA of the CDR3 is TGTGCCAGCAGCCCCGGGGGGGCCCGAAAACTGTTTTTT. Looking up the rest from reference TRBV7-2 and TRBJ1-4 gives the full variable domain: GAGVSQSPSNKVTEKGKDVELRCDPISGHTALYWYRQSLGQGLEFLIYFQGNSAPDKSGLPSDRFSAERTGGSVSTLTIQRTQQEDSAVYLCASSPGGARKLFFGSGTQLSVL.

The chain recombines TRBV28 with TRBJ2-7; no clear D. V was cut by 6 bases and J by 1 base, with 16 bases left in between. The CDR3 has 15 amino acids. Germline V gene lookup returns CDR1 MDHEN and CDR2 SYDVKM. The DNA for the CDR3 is TGTGCCAGCAGAAGCGACCGTGTAGAGTCCTACGAGCAGTACTTC. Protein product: CASRSDRVESYEQYF.

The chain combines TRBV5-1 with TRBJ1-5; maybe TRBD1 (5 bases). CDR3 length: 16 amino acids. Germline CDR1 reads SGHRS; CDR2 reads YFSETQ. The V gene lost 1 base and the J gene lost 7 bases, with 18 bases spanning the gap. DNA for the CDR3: TGCGCCAGCAGCTTGTCTGGGGACGGCCACGGGCAGCCCCAGCATTTT. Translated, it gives CASSLSGDGHGQPQHF. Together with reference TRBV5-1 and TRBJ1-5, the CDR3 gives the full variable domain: KAGVTQTPRYLIKTRGQQVTLSCSPISGHRSVSWYQQTPGQGLQFLFEYFSETQRNKGNFPGRFSGRQFSNSRSEMNVSTLELGDSALYLCASSLSGDGHGQPQHFGDGTRLSIL.

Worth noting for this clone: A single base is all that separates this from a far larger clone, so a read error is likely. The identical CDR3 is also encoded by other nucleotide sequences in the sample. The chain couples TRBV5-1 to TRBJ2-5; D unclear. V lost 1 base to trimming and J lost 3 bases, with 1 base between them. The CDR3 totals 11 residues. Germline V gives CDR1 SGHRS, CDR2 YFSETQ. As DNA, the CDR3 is TGCGCCAGCAGCTTGAAAGAGACCCAGTACTTC. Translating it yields CASSLKETQYF.

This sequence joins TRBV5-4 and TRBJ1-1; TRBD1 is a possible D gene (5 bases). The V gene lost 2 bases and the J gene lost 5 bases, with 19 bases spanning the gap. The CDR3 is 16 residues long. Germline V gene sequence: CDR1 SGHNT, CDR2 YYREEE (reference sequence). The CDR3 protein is CASSLGGVLGRTEAFF. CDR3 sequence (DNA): TGTGCCAGCAGCTTAGGAGGGGTTCTGGGTAGGACTGAAGCTTTCTTT.

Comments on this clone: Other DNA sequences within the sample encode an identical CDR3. The CDR3 DNA is TGTGCCAGCAGCTTGACTGGTACCTACGAGCAGTACTTC. Protein: CASSLTGTYEQYF. The rearrangement links TRBV5-4 to TRBJ2-7; D is unresolved. The CDR3 length is 13 residues. CDR1 is SGHNT, CDR2 YYREEE, per germline (reference sequence). Deletions cut 1 base from V and 2 bases from J, with 7 bases between.

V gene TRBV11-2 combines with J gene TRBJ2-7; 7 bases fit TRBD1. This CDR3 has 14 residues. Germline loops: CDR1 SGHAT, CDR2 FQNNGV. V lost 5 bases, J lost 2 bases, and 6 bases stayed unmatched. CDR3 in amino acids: CASSPRQGPYEQYF. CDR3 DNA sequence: TGTGCCAGCAGCCCCAGACAGGGTCCCTACGAGCAGTACTTC.

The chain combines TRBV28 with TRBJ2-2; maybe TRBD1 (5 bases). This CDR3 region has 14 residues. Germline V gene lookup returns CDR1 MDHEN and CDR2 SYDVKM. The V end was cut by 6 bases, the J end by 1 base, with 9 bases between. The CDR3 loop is CASRVGQNTGELFF. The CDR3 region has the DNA TGTGCCAGCAGGGTCGGACAGAACACCGGGGAGCTGTTTTTT. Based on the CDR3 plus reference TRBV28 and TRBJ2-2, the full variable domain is DVKVTQSSRYLVKRTGEKVFLECVQDMDHENMFWYRQDPGLGLRLIYFSYDVKMKEKGDIPEGYSVSREKKERFSLILESASTNQTSMYLCASRVGQNTGELFFGEGSRLTVL.

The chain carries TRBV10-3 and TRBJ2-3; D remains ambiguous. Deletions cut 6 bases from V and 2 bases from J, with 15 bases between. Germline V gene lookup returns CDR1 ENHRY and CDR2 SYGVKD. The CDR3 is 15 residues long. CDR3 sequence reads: CAIRPVAPDTDTQYF. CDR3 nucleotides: TGTGCCATCAGACCCGTCGCCCCGGACACAGATACGCAGTATTTT.

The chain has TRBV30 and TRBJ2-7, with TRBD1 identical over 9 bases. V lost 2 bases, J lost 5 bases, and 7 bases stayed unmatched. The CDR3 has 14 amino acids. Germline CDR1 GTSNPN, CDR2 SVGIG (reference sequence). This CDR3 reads CAWSTGTGSHEQYF. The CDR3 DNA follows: TGTGCCTGGAGTACCGGGACAGGGTCCCACGAGCAGTACTTC. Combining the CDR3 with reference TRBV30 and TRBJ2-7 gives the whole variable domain SQTIHQWPATLVQPVGSPLSLECTVEGTSNPNLYWYRQAAGRGLQLLFYSVGIGQISSEVPQNLSASRPQDRQFILSSKKLLLSDSGFYLCAWSTGTGSHEQYFGPGTRLTVT.

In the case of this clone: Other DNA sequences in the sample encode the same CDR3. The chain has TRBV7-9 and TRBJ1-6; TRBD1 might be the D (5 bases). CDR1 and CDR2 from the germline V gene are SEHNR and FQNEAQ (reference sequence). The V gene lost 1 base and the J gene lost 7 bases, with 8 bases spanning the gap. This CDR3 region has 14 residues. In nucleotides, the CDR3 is TGTGCCAGCAGCTTAGGACAGCCGAATTCACCCCTCCACTTT. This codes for CASSLGQPNSPLHF.